The rows below give T cell receptor beta chains drawn from one sample of a study of early T cells in non-severe SARS-CoV-2 infection. From the 5' RACE reads, TCRdb called clonotypes with MiXCR, one entry per CDR3 protein. In the table there are 45,000 or so distinct CDR3 sequences, around 9.9% of which are singletons. The sequenced sample consisted of whole blood. These receptors all come from an adult who was a healthcare worker with PCR-confirmed SARS-CoV-2 infection or an uninfected control (not recorded which). The CDR3 runs from the conserved cysteine through the conserved F or W. D genes are given only for firm matches. Rows give clone size only sometimes, using once, few, many, or a class for an expanded clone.

D	V	J	size	CDR3
-	TRBV30	TRBJ1-2	many	CAWSPRGGYTF
-	TRBV11-2	TRBJ1-3	few	CASSPLNQGFSGNTIYF
-	TRBV29-1	TRBJ1-3	many	CSVKSGNTIYF
-	TRBV29-1	TRBJ1-1	few	CSALRLGTEAFF
TRBD1	TRBV7-2	TRBJ1-1	-	CASSSRDRAIEAFF
TRBD2	TRBV7-3	TRBJ2-3	many	CASSRGTSGIDTQYF
TRBD1	TRBV24-1	TRBJ2-6	few	CATSDSPQKGAQRSGANVLTF
-	TRBV11-1	TRBJ2-3	-	CASSSSMPRTDTQYF
TRBD1	TRBV2	TRBJ2-3	many	CASIRDRGTDTQYF
TRBD1	TRBV3-1	TRBJ1-2	many	CASSLGTVYGYTF
TRBD1	TRBV4-2	TRBJ1-2	many	CASAQGSDSFYGYTF
-	TRBV11-1	TRBJ2-3	few	CASSHPGGGSTDTQYF
-	TRBV4-3	TRBJ2-5	many	CASSQVYKLGEETQYF
-	TRBV7-2	TRBJ2-5	-	CASSTAATETEETQYF
-	TRBV5-4	TRBJ1-1	few	CAIRNMNTEAFF
-	TRBV10-1	TRBJ2-1	medium-sized	CASSESPGDNNEQFF
TRBD1	TRBV7-2	TRBJ1-2	many	CASSSDTGGYGYTF
TRBD1	TRBV10-3	TRBJ2-5	many	CAISDDRGLKETQYF
-	TRBV30	TRBJ1-1	-	CAWNRPGEAFF
TRBD2	TRBV3-1	TRBJ2-5	-	CASSQGILAGGETQYF
-	TRBV20-1	TRBJ1-1	many	CSARSGATNTEAFF
TRBD2	TRBV3-1	TRBJ2-7	-	CASSLVRGGVYEQYF
TRBD2	TRBV11-3	TRBJ2-5	few	CASSLGGTSGTQETQYF
-	TRBV5-1	TRBJ2-1	-	CASSLGTSNEQFF
-	TRBV27	TRBJ1-6	few	CASRLRRQELSPNSPLHF
-	TRBV18	TRBJ1-6	-	CASSPQPGDSPLHF
TRBD1	TRBV27	TRBJ1-2	-	CASSARDSRYGYTF
-	TRBV29-1	TRBJ2-7	-	CSVEDPGGSSYEQYF
-	TRBV5-1	TRBJ2-7	many	CASSSQAGYEQYF
-	TRBV6-1	TRBJ1-5	few	CASSEAGGVQPQHF
-	TRBV10-3	TRBJ2-7	few	CAISEYGAEQYF
-	TRBV2	TRBJ1-5	-	CASSEVTVGNQPQHF
-	TRBV15	TRBJ2-5	few	CATSRDPGPQETQYF
-	TRBV6-5	TRBJ1-2	-	CAVTRGQDGYTF
TRBD2	TRBV12-3/TRBV12-4	TRBJ2-7	-	CASSPPAGGPHEQYF
-	TRBV19	TRBJ1-1	many	CASSIDSGTSTEAFF
TRBD1	TRBV7-9	TRBJ1-2	-	CASSLGQGDYYGYTF
-	TRBV5-4	TRBJ1-1	-	CASSSKDRRFTEAFF
TRBD1	TRBV24-1	TRBJ2-6	many	CATSGPDRAGRSGANVLTF
-	TRBV10-1	TRBJ2-7	-	CASSGSGEEQYF
-	TRBV7-3	TRBJ2-5	many	CASSAGRRALQETQYF
-	TRBV6-2/TRBV6-3	TRBJ1-2	few	CASSYGLNYGYTF
-	TRBV12-3/TRBV12-4	TRBJ1-3	few	CASSASGNTIYF
TRBD2	TRBV7-8	TRBJ2-5	-	CASSLVSGGQQETQYF
TRBD2	TRBV7-3	TRBJ2-5	-	CASSPLGGAQETQYF
-	TRBV9	TRBJ2-3	many	CASSLSTDTQYF
-	TRBV4-3	TRBJ2-1	few	CASSQGGGGRTEQFF
TRBD1	TRBV6-5	TRBJ1-1	many	CASSRQTTGLTEAFF
-	TRBV7-6	TRBJ2-6	many	CASSLEWRGRASGANVLTF
-	TRBV10-3	TRBJ1-1	-	CAIRVTQSTEAFF
-	TRBV11-2	TRBJ2-1	-	CASSQPGLYNEQFF
TRBD1	TRBV7-2	TRBJ1-5	many	CASSSLTGLDQPQHF